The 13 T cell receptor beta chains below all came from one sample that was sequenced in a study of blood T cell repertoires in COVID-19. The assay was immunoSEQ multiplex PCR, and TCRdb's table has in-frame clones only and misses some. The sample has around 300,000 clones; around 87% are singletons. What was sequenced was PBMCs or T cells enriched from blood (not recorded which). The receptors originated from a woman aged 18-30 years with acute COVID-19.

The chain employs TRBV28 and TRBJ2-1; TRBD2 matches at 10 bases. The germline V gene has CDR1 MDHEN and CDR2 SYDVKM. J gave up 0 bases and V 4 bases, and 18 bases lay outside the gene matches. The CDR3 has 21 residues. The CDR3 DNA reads TGTGCCAGCAGTTGGTTGGCGAGGGTAGCGGGAGGCCTGAGCTCCTACAATGAGCAGTTCTTC. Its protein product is CASSWLARVAGGLSSYNEQFF.

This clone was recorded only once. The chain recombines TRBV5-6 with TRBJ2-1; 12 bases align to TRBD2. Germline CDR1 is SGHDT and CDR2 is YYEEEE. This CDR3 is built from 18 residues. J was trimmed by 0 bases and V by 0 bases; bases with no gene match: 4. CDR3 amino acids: CASSLGGLAGSSYNEQFF. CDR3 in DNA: TGTGCCAGCAGCTTGGGTGGACTAGCGGGAAGCTCCTACAATGAGCAGTTCTTC.

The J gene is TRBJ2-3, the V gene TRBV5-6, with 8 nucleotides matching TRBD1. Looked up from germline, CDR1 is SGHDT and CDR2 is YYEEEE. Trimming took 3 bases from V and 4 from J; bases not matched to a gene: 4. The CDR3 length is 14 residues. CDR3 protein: CASSSRQGPDTQYF. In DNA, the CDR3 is TGTGCCAGCAGCTCTAGACAGGGGCCAGATACGCAGTATTTT.

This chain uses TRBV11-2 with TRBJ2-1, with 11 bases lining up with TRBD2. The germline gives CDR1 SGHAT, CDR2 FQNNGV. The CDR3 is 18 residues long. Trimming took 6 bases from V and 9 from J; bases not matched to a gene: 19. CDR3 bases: TGTGCCAGCAGTCCCCCCGGGGCTAGCGGGAGGAACAAGAGTGAGCAGTTCTTC. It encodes CASSPPGASGRNKSEQFF.

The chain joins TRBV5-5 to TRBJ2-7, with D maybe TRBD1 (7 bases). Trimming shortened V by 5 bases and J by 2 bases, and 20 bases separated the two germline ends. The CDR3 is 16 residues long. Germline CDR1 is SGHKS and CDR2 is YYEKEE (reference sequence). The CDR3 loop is CASRPDREVVAYEQYF. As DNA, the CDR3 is TGTGCCAGCAGGCCCGACAGGGAGGTCGTCGCCTACGAGCAGTACTTC.

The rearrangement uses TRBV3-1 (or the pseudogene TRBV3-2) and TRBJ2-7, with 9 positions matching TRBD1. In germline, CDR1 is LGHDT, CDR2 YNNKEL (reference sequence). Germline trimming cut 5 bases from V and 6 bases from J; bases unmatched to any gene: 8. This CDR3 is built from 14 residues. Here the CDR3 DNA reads TGTGCCAGCAGCGAGAGGGACAGGGAGGTCGAGCAGTACTTC. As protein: CASSERDREVEQYF.

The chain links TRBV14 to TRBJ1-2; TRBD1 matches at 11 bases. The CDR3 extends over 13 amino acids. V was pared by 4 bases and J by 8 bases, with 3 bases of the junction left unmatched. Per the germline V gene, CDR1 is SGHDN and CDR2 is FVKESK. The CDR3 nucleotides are TGTGCCAGCAGCCCCCGGACAGGGGGCGGCTACACCTTC. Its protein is CASSPRTGGGYTF.

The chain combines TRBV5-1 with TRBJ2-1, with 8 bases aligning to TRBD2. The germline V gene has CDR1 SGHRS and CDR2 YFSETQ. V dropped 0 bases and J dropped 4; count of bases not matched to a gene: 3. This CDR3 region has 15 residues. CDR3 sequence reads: CASSLELADYNEQFF. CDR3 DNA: TGCGCCAGCAGCTTGGAACTAGCGGATTACAATGAGCAGTTCTTC.

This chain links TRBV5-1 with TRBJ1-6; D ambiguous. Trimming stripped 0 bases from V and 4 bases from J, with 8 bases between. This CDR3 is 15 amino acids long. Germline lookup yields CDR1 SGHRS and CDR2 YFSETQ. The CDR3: CASSLEHQYNSPLHF. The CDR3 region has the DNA TGCGCCAGCAGCTTGGAACACCAATATAATTCACCCCTCCACTTT.

CDR3 DNA: TGTGCCAGCAGTAAGGACAGGGGAGATGAAAAACTGTTTTTT. Its translation is CASSKDRGDEKLFF. The gene calls are TRBV6-5 and TRBJ1-4; 9 bases agree with TRBD1. Germline V lookup: CDR1 MNHEY, CDR2 SVGAGI. V shed 5 bases and J 6 bases; nucleotides not matched to a gene: 4. The length of the CDR3 is 14 residues.

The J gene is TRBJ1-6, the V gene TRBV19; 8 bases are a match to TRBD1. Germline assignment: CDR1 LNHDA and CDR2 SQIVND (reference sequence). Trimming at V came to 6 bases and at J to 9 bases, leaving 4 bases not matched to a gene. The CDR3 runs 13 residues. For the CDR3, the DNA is TGTGCCAGTAGACAGGGGGAAATTTCACCCCTCCACTTT. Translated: CASRQGEISPLHF.

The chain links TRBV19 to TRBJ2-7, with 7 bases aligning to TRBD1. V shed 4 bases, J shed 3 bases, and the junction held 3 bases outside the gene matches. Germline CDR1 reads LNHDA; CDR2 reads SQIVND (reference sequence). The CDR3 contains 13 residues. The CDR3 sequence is CASSTHRGYEQYF. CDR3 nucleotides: TGTGCCAGTAGTACCCACAGGGGCTACGAGCAGTACTTC.

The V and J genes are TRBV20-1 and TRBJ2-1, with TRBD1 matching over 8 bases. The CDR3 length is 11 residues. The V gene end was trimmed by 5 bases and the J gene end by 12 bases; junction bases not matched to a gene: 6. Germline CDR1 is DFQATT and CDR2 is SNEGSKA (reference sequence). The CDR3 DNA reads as TGCAGTGCTGGGGAAACAGGGGGGCAGTTCTTC. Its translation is CSAGETGGQFF.